This T cell receptor (beta chain) was recorded in a study of blood T cells in healthy people across ages. This CDR3 comprises 13 residues. V dropped 6 bases and J dropped 3 bases, with 12 bases sitting between them. Overall study findings and caveats: Roughly linear age-related decline in beta diversity appeared, significant by age 40.

Alongside a J-beta primer mix, a sample-barcoded 5' primer served in a second PCR lasting roughly 6 to 11 cycles. A template-switch adaptor that had 12 random nucleotides put a tag on each cDNA molecule. Every sample produced at least 3 million CDR3-containing paired-end reads. TCRdb recomputed calls from the 5' RACE reads with MiXCR, one row per CDR3 protein. The data show more than 1,400,000 distinct CDR3 sequences, with roughly 45% seen just once and 7% to 9% held by the top ten. This clonotype was counted a few times. Antigen unknown. Each sample provided at least 5.5 micrograms of extracted total RNA.

The sample was blood. The receptor comes from a woman between 18 and 29 years old in good health. The chain links TRBV12-3 or TRBV12-4 to TRBJ2-7; no definite D call. CDR3 nucleotide sequence: TGTGCCAGCAGCCTTGAGGCAGACTACGAGCAGTACTTC. It is translated as CASSLEADYEQYF.